This section outlines one T cell receptor beta chain sequence together with its context. Between the trimmed V and J ends, which lost 4 bases and 1 base, there was a span of 15 bases. The germline V gene has CDR1 GTSNPN and CDR2 SVGIG (reference sequence). The CDR3 length is 15 residues. The sample comes from a study of T cell changes during pregnancy in multiple sclerosis. The assay was immunoSEQ multiplex PCR, and TCRdb's table has in-frame clones only and misses some. The data show approximately 51,000 clones, 94% seen once. This clonotype was obtained from a female donor with multiple sclerosis, enrolled in a pregnancy study. This sequence joins TRBV30 and TRBJ2-3; a possible D gene is TRBD2 (5 bases). The specimen comprised CD4+ T cells from peripheral blood mononuclear cells, sampled in the second trimester of pregnancy. CDR3 sequence reads: CAWTSGSTGTDTQYF. CDR3 bases: TGTGCCTGGACCTCGGGGTCTACAGGCACAGATACGCAGTATTTT.